Listed here are 3 T cell receptor beta chains from one sample, sequenced in a study of cytomegalovirus exposure and HLA in healthy donors. In the PCR, 60 Vbeta and 13 Jbeta primers were used. Clones were sequenced by immunoSEQ multiplex PCR, and TCRdb holds only the in-frame ones, with some missing. The sample contains fewer than 180,000 clones, 79% of which appear only once. Sequenced input: PBMCs. These receptors all stem from a human donor in good health.

V gene TRBV7-2 combines with J gene TRBJ2-1; D is possibly TRBD1 (6 bases). The V end lost 3 bases, the J end lost 15 bases, and 18 bases lay between the germline ends. Germline CDR1 and CDR2: SGHTA and FQGNSA. The CDR3 has 13 amino acids. CDR3 residues: CASSFRQIQGWFF. In DNA, the CDR3 is TGTGCCAGCAGCTTCCGCCAGATACAGGGTTGGTTCTTC.

The chain joins TRBV5-8 to TRBJ2-5; D might be TRBD1 (6 bases). CDR1 is SGHTS, CDR2 YDEGEE, per germline. This CDR3 is built from 14 residues. Trimming took off 4 bases at V and 5 bases at J, with 15 bases between the two ends. CDR3 DNA: TGTGCCAGCAGCCTAAGACAGGCCCAGGAGACCCAGTACTTC. Translating gives CASSLRQAQETQYF.

This clone was observed once. The V and J genes are TRBV19 and TRBJ2-1, with a possible D match to TRBD2 (5 bases). V was shortened by 1 base and J by 10 bases, with 14 bases between the two germline ends. This CDR3 comprises 14 residues. CDR1 is LNHDA, CDR2 SQIVND, per germline (reference sequence). Written as DNA, the CDR3 is TGTGCCAGTAGTATAGGTGCTCACCTAGCAGAGCAGTTCTTC. Residues: CASSIGAHLAEQFF.